Below, 24 T cell receptor beta chains from the same sample are listed, as sequenced in a study of cytomegalovirus exposure and HLA in healthy donors. The PCR was carried out with 60 Vbeta primers and 13 Jbeta primers. Sequenced by immunoSEQ multiplex PCR; TCRdb stores in-frame clones only, minus some. This table holds 100,000 or so clones, around 72% found once. Sequencing was done on a sample of PBMCs. The origin of the receptors is a male donor in good health and CMV-seronegative.

The rearrangement links TRBV27 to TRBJ2-5, with D perhaps matching TRBD2 (6 bases). This CDR3 spans 13 amino acids. V gave up 6 bases and J gave up 3 bases, with 11 bases separating them. CDR1 is MNHEY and CDR2 is SMNVEV in the germline V gene (reference sequence). The CDR3 DNA reads as TGTGCCAGCAGGGGTAGCGGAAAAGAGACCCAGTACTTC. Translated, it gives CASRGSGKETQYF.

Only a few counts were recorded for this clone. This chain joins TRBV19 and TRBJ1-2; 8 bases line up with TRBD1. Germline V gene lookup returns CDR1 LNHDA and CDR2 SQIVND (reference sequence). The CDR3 contains 15 residues. Unmatched junction bases numbered 12, after V lost 9 bases and J lost 3 bases. CDR3 DNA: TGTGCCAGCAATTCTAACAGGGGGTCTCACTATGGCTACACCTTC. Its protein is CASNSNRGSHYGYTF.

In its sample, this clone was seen once. This chain connects TRBV5-1 to TRBJ1-1; 7 positions match TRBD1. Germline trimming cut 4 bases from V and 4 bases from J; bases unmatched to any gene: 10. CDR3 length: 15 amino acids. Germline loops: CDR1 SGHRS, CDR2 YFSETQ. The CDR3 DNA reads as TGCGCCAGCAGCCCAAGACAGGGAGGAGGCACTGAAGCTTTCTTT. Amino acid sequence: CASSPRQGGGTEAFF.

This chain links TRBV28 with TRBJ1-5, with a weak D call TRBD1 (6 bases). Germline CDR1 reads MDHEN; CDR2 reads SYDVKM. Trimming took off 7 bases at V and 2 bases at J, with 15 bases between the two ends. The CDR3 is 15 amino acids. The CDR3 region is CASTPRGTGNQPQHF. DNA for the CDR3: TGTGCCAGCACCCCAAGGGGGACGGGCAATCAGCCCCAGCATTTT.

V and J are TRBV6-1 and TRBJ2-6; 10 bases map to TRBD2. Germline trimming cut 8 bases from V and 0 bases from J; bases unmatched to any gene: 1. This CDR3 has 15 residues. Germline V gives CDR1 MNHNS, CDR2 SASEGT. The DNA for the CDR3 is TGTGCCAGCGCTAGCGGGGGCTCTGGGGCCAACGTCCTGACTTTC. It specifies CASASGGSGANVLTF.

The table lists this clone with a count of one. V gene TRBV6-5 combines with J gene TRBJ1-2; TRBD1 is a possible D gene (6 bases). Trimming cost V 6 bases and J 3 bases, with 14 bases left between them. CDR1 is MNHEY and CDR2 is SVGAGI in the germline V gene. The length of the CDR3 is 14 residues. The DNA for the CDR3 is TGTGCCAGCAGCCAATCGCAGGGGTACTATGGCTACACCTTC. Translating gives CASSQSQGYYGYTF.

J is TRBJ2-5 and V is TRBV4-1; TRBD2 matches 7 bases. Unmatched junction bases numbered 4, after V lost 4 bases and J lost 5 bases. Per the germline V gene, CDR1 is MGHRA and CDR2 is YSYEKL. The CDR3 extends over 13 amino acids. CDR3 sequence reads: CASSPGGRETQYF. The DNA for the CDR3 is TGCGCCAGCAGCCCGGGGGGTCGGGAGACCCAGTACTTC.

The chain carries TRBV27 and TRBJ2-7, with TRBD1 matching 7 bases. V was clipped by 5 bases and J by 0 bases; unmatched bases: 10. The CDR3 extends over 16 amino acids. Germline loops: CDR1 MNHEY, CDR2 SMNVEV (reference sequence). CDR3: CASSPRQGKSSYEQYF. The CDR3 nucleotides read TGTGCCAGCAGTCCGAGACAGGGCAAGAGCTCCTACGAGCAGTACTTC.

This clone appeared a single time. V usage is TRBV7-9 and J usage is TRBJ1-2; 7 positions match TRBD1. Per germline, CDR1 SEHNR and CDR2 FQNEAQ (reference sequence). The V gene end was trimmed by 4 bases and the J gene end by 2 bases; junction bases not matched to a gene: 4. The CDR3 sequence is 14 residues long. This CDR3 reads CASSSTTGNYGYTF. CDR3 bases: TGTGCCAGCAGCTCAACGACAGGGAACTATGGCTACACCTTC.

V is TRBV29-1 and J is TRBJ2-5; 14 positions match TRBD2. The J call may be in error: the DNA end matches TRBJ2-7 better. Germline-derived CDR1 and CDR2 are SQVTM and ANQGSEA. The CDR3 spans 16 residues. The CDR3 loop reads CSVGGLAGEFSYEQYF. DNA of the CDR3: TGCAGCGTTGGGGGACTAGCGGGAGAGTTCTCCTACGAGCAGTACTTC.

The genes are TRBV6-5 and TRBJ1-2, with 7 bases that match TRBD1. Trimming cost V 7 bases and J 3 bases; bases outside gene matches: 2. The germline V gene encodes CDR1 MNHEY and CDR2 SVGAGI. The length of the CDR3 is 12 residues. As DNA, the CDR3 is TGTGCCAGCACTGACAGGGACTATGGCTACACCTTC. Amino acid sequence: CASTDRDYGYTF.

This sequence joins TRBV5-1 and TRBJ1-1; D perhaps matches TRBD1 (5 bases). V gave up 4 bases and J gave up 4 bases, with 17 bases separating them. This CDR3 is built from 15 residues. CDR1 is SGHRS, CDR2 YFSETQ, per germline. CDR3 sequence (DNA): TGCGCCAGCAGCCGGGGGGAGAAAGGAGGCACTGAAGCTTTCTTT. Protein product: CASSRGEKGGTEAFF. Supplemented by reference TRBV5-1 and TRBJ1-1, the full variable domain reads KAGVTQTPRYLIKTRGQQVTLSCSPISGHRSVSWYQQTPGQGLQFLFEYFSETQRNKGNFPGRFSGRQFSNSRSEMNVSTLELGDSALYLCASSRGEKGGTEAFFGQGTRLTVV.

The genes are TRBV6-1 and TRBJ2-1; D gene ambiguous. CDR3 length equals 15 residues. Germline V gene data show CDR1 as MNHNS and CDR2 as SASEGT. The V end was cut by 7 bases, the J end by 5 bases, with 18 bases between. In DNA form, the CDR3 reads TGTGCCAGCACCCTAAGCGAGGCCCGTAACAATGAGCAGTTCTTC. This sequence encodes CASTLSEARNNEQFF.

This clone was seen a single time. The chain carries TRBV10-2 and TRBJ1-6; 10 positions agree with TRBD1. Germline V gives CDR1 WSHSY, CDR2 SAAADI. The CDR3 totals 15 residues. V dropped 6 bases and J dropped 11; count of bases not matched to a gene: 10. The DNA for the CDR3 is TGCGCCAGCAGAGATCGGACAGGGGGTTCTCCACCCCTCCACTTT. Its protein product is CASRDRTGGSPPLHF.

The rearrangement uses TRBV7-2 and TRBJ2-3, with 8 bases lining up with TRBD2. The CDR3 runs to 15 residues. V shed 5 bases, J shed 3 bases, and the junction held 7 bases outside the gene matches. Per the germline V gene, CDR1 is SGHTA and CDR2 is FQGNSA. CDR3 nucleotides: TGTGCCAGCAGCCCCAGCGGGAGTATTACAGATACGCAGTATTTT. Translation gives CASSPSGSITDTQYF.

The chain couples TRBV19 to TRBJ1-2; possibly TRBD1 for D (6 bases). The germline V gene encodes CDR1 LNHDA and CDR2 SQIVND (reference sequence). The CDR3 length is 15 residues. The germline V and J ends were trimmed by 5 bases and 6 bases, with 19 bases remaining between them. The CDR3 nucleotides are TGTGCCAGTAGTCAAATAACAGGGATGAGGAATGGCTACACCTTC. It yields the protein CASSQITGMRNGYTF. The full variable domain, in which reference TRBV19 and TRBJ1-2 provide the parts outside the CDR3, is DGGITQSPKYLFRKEGQNVTLSCEQNLNHDAMYWYRQDPGQGLRLIYYSQIVNDFQKGDIAEGYSVSREKKESFPLTVTSAQKNPTAFYLCASSQITGMRNGYTFGSGTRLTVV.

This chain links TRBV29-1 with TRBJ2-2; possibly TRBD2 for D (6 bases). CDR1 and CDR2 (germline): SQVTM, ANQGSEA. V was clipped by 6 bases and J by 5 bases, with 16 bases between them. The CDR3 length is 14 residues. CDR3 in DNA: TGCAGCGTCCGACTAGGGATTGAAACCGGGGAGCTGTTTTTT. It specifies CSVRLGIETGELFF.

This clone was observed a single time. The chain combines TRBV5-1 with TRBJ2-3, with TRBD2 matching over 8 bases. The CDR3 length is 15 residues. Germline CDR1 SGHRS, CDR2 YFSETQ. V gave up 2 bases and J gave up 3 bases; unmatched junction bases: 5. CDR3 sequence: CASSLLAADTDTQYF. The CDR3 DNA reads as TGCGCCAGCAGCTTACTAGCGGCGGATACAGATACGCAGTATTTT.

This rearrangement joins TRBV7-2 to TRBJ2-1, with 8 bases matching TRBD2. V dropped 1 base and J dropped 7; count of bases not matched to a gene: 12. In germline, CDR1 is SGHTA, CDR2 FQGNSA. The CDR3 has 17 amino acids. CDR3 DNA: TGTGCCAGCAGCTTAGGAGCAGCGGGAGAGGGGTGGAATGAGCAGTTCTTC. Residues: CASSLGAAGEGWNEQFF. Together with reference TRBV7-2 and TRBJ2-1, the CDR3 gives the full variable domain: GAGVSQSPSNKVTEKGKDVELRCDPISGHTALYWYRQSLGQGLEFLIYFQGNSAPDKSGLPSDRFSAERTGGSVSTLTIQRTQQEDSAVYLCASSLGAAGEGWNEQFFGPGTRLTVL.

This clone was counted a single time. The chain is built from TRBV19 and TRBJ2-5, with 7 bases that match TRBD2. Trimming at V came to 1 base and at J to 6 bases, leaving 5 bases not matched to a gene. CDR1 and CDR2 (germline): LNHDA, SQIVND (reference sequence). CDR3 size: 14 residues. The CDR3 DNA reads as TGTGCCAGTAGTATAGGGGGCGGGAGCCAGACCCAGTACTTC. Translating gives CASSIGGGSQTQYF.

The rearrangement joins TRBV7-2 to TRBJ1-5; D not certain. This CDR3 has 13 amino acids. Trimming cost V 5 bases and J 0 bases, with 5 bases left between them. Germline values: CDR1 SGHTA, CDR2 FQGNSA. CDR3 amino acids: CASSQNSNQPQHF. CDR3 nucleotide sequence: TGTGCCAGCAGCCAGAATAGCAATCAGCCCCAGCATTTT.

This clone was seen a handful of times. This sequence joins TRBV4-3 and TRBJ1-3; no clear D gene. V lost 4 bases and J lost 3, with 13 bases in between. Germline loops: CDR1 LGHNA, CDR2 YSLEER. The CDR3 spans 15 residues. CDR3 coding DNA: TGCGCCAGCAGCCCAAGTCAACGAGGTGGAAACACCATATATTTT. Translation gives CASSPSQRGGNTIYF.

The CDR3 protein is CASKGSGRWGTGELFF. CDR3 nucleotide sequence: TGTGCCAGCAAGGGCAGCGGGAGGTGGGGCACCGGGGAGCTGTTTTTT. The chain joins TRBV28 to TRBJ2-2, with 9 nucleotides matching TRBD2. Trimming cost V 7 bases and J 4 bases; bases outside gene matches: 10. The CDR3 is 16 residues long. Per germline, CDR1 MDHEN and CDR2 SYDVKM.

The chain carries TRBV19 and TRBJ2-6; 9 bases align to TRBD1. The CDR3 runs to 19 residues. Germline trimming cut 5 bases from V and 4 bases from J; bases unmatched to any gene: 15. The germline gives CDR1 LNHDA, CDR2 SQIVND (reference sequence). CDR3 bases: TGTGCCAGTAGTTCCAGACCGGGACAGGGTTCATCCGGGGCCAACGTCCTGACTTTC. Residues: CASSSRPGQGSSGANVLTF.